These T cell receptor beta chains were read from a single sample in a study of blood T cell repertoires in COVID-19. Measured with immunoSEQ multiplex PCR; TCRdb has only the in-frame clones, and not every one. The table records under 500,000 clones, about 89% of them present only once. Material for sequencing was peripheral blood. Receptors were obtained from a woman between 25 and 40 years old with acute or convalescent COVID-19. The CDR3 runs from the conserved cysteine through the conserved F or W. Fields, in order: J gene, V gene, D gene, clone size, CDR3 DNA, CDR3 protein. D genes are given only for firm matches. For some rows the clone size is stated as once, few or many, or as a class when expanded; others skip it.

TRBJ2-1 TRBV19 - - TGTGCCAGTAGTCCACGGACTGATGAGCAGTTCTTC CASSPRTDEQFF
TRBJ1-2 TRBV2 TRBD1 - TGTGCCAGCGGCACAGGGGGAAACTATGGCTACACCTTC CASGTGGNYGYTF
TRBJ2-3 TRBV27 TRBD2 few TGTGCCAGCCGGAGCGGGGGGGCCATTACAGATACGCAGTATTTT CASRSGGAITDTQYF
TRBJ2-1 TRBV11-3 TRBD2 - TGTGCCAGCAGCTTAGAATCTAGCGGGGCGGCTGAGCAGTTCTTC CASSLESSGAAEQFF
TRBJ1-6 TRBV4-1 - - TGCGCCAGCAGCCAGAGGGGGAGCAGGGGACGAGAATCACCCCTCCACTTT CASSQRGSRGRESPLHF
TRBJ2-7 TRBV30 TRBD1 once TGTGCCTGGACCACCGGGACAGGGGCCAACGAGCAGTACTTC CAWTTGTGANEQYF
TRBJ1-2 TRBV6-5 - - TGTGCCAGCAGCGCCATCTTAGAGTATGGCTACACCTTC CASSAILEYGYTF
TRBJ1-4 TRBV12-5 TRBD1 - TGTGCTAGTGGCCCCGGGACAGGTGCGGTTGAAAAACTGTTTTTT CASGPGTGAVEKLFF
TRBJ2-7 TRBV9 - - TGTGCCAGCAGCTACAACCGGGTTAACGAGCAGTACTTC CASSYNRVNEQYF
TRBJ2-3 TRBV5-6 - - TGTGCCAGCAGCTTGGTGGGGCCGGGCACAGATACGCAGTATTTT CASSLVGPGTDTQYF
TRBJ1-1 TRBV5-1 TRBD1 - TGCGCCAGCAGCTCAGGGACAGGGGGATCTGAAGCTTTCTTT CASSSGTGGSEAFF
TRBJ2-3 TRBV9 - - TGTGCCAGCAGCGTAGGAGGTCCCACAGATACGCAGTATTTT CASSVGGPTDTQYF
TRBJ2-6 TRBV2 TRBD1 - TGTGCCAGCAGTCAGACAGGGGTGGCCTCTGGGGCCAACGTCCTGACTTTC CASSQTGVASGANVLTF
TRBJ2-3 TRBV15 TRBD2 - TGTGCCACCAGCAGAGATCGGGGGGGCACAGATACGCAGTATTTT CATSRDRGGTDTQYF
TRBJ1-5 TRBV10-2 - - TGCGCCAGCAGTGTGACAGGTCTAGGGCAGCCCCAGCATTTT CASSVTGLGQPQHF
TRBJ1-3 TRBV7-3 - - TGTGCCAGCAGCGCTGACAGGCATGGAAACACCATATATTTT CASSADRHGNTIYF
TRBJ2-1 TRBV6-5 TRBD1 - TGTGCCAGCAGCCCCGGACAGGGGAGATACAATGAGCAGTTCTTC CASSPGQGRYNEQFF